Below are 11 T cell receptor beta chains sequenced from a single sample in a study of T cells in Graves' hyperthyroidism and ophthalmopathy. Authors of the study amplified TCR beta CDR3 regions from RNA transcripts. Initially, a first-round RT-PCR of the TCR CDR3 employed the HTBI primer set. TCRdb independently ran MiXCR on the multiplex PCR reads; one entry per CDR3 protein. The sample holds around 450,000 distinct CDR3 sequences, around 14% seen once. The sequenced sample consisted of blood. Receptors originate from a woman between 18 and 29 years old with Graves' hyperthyroidism.

This clonotype was recorded many times. The V call is TRBV28, the J call TRBJ1-2; D gene ambiguous. The ends were cut back, 3 bases at V and 6 bases at J, with 14 bases in the middle. This CDR3 has 14 residues. Germline CDR1 is MDHEN and CDR2 is SYDVKM. This chain's CDR3 is CASSFGSLGDGYTF. The CDR3 DNA reads as TGTGCCAGCAGTTTCGGCAGTCTGGGTGATGGCTACACCTTC.

This rearrangement joins TRBV7-2 to TRBJ2-7; 14 bases are shared with TRBD2. With 5 bases clipped from V and 3 bases from J, the junction kept 12 bases outside the gene matches. The CDR3 runs to 18 residues. CDR1 is SGHTA, CDR2 FQGNSA, per germline. CDR3 nucleotide sequence: TGTGCCAGCAGCGTCGGGGGACTAGCGGGAGACTCGGTCTACGAGCAGTACTTC. It encodes CASSVGGLAGDSVYEQYF.

This clonotype was observed a few times. The chain employs TRBV5-4 and TRBJ2-3, with 12 nucleotides matching TRBD2. The V segment lost 4 bases and the J segment 11 bases; nucleotides outside the gene matches: 8. CDR3 length: 14 amino acids. Germline V gives CDR1 SGHNT, CDR2 YYREEE (reference sequence). In DNA, the CDR3 is TGTGCCAGCAGCGAACAGACTAGCGGGGGCGGGCAGTATTTT. Encoded protein: CASSEQTSGGGQYF.

In this sample, this clonotype turned up many times. V and J are TRBV5-1 and TRBJ2-7; tentatively, D is TRBD1 (6 bases). Between the trimmed V and J ends, which lost 5 bases and 2 bases, there was a span of 14 bases. The CDR3 runs to 14 residues. Germline CDR1 is SGHRS and CDR2 is YFSETQ. The CDR3 region has the DNA TGCGCCAGCAGTCCCGAAGGGGGAGCCTACGAGCAGTACTTC. This gives the protein CASSPEGGAYEQYF.

This clonotype was seen at least ten times. The chain employs TRBV12-5 and TRBJ1-5; tentative D call: TRBD1 (5 bases). The CDR3 covers 13 residues. In germline, CDR1 is LGHNT, CDR2 FRNRAP. Trimming cost V 7 bases and J 4 bases, with 11 bases left between them. CDR3 nucleotides: TGTGCTAGTGCTGGGGACCGGAATCAGCCCCAGCATTTT. It yields the protein CASAGDRNQPQHF.

This clonotype was counted at least ten times. The chain recombines TRBV3-1 with TRBJ2-5; TRBD1 is a possible D gene (8 bases). CDR3 size: 16 residues. Germline CDR1 is LGHDT and CDR2 is YNNKEL (reference sequence). Trimming took off 6 bases at V and 4 bases at J, with 21 bases between the two ends. The chain's CDR3 is CASSQTTGGGRETQYF. CDR3 nucleotides: TGTGCCAGCAGTCAGACAACAGGGGGGGGACGAGAGACCCAGTACTTC.

The chain carries TRBV7-3 and TRBJ1-5, with 8 bases that match TRBD1. Germline CDR1 is SGHTA and CDR2 is FQGTGA. The CDR3 spans 17 residues. V shed 6 bases and J 6 bases; nucleotides not matched to a gene: 16. The CDR3 protein is CASRRTGTGRNSQPQHF. CDR3 DNA sequence: TGTGCCAGCAGACGAACAGGGACAGGACGCAATAGTCAGCCCCAGCATTTT.

There are a few counts of this clonotype. The V and J genes are TRBV18 and TRBJ2-1; D gene ambiguous. The CDR3 runs 17 residues. The germline V and J ends were trimmed by 3 bases and 6 bases, with 21 bases remaining between them. In germline, CDR1 is KGHSH, CDR2 LQKENI. The CDR3 is CASSPPGWTRGVNEQFF. CDR3 sequence (DNA): TGTGCCAGCTCACCGCCTGGCTGGACCCGAGGCGTCAATGAGCAGTTCTTC.

In this sample, this clonotype turned up a few times. The gene calls are TRBV28 and TRBJ2-7; D is unresolved. V was shortened by 5 bases and J by 3 bases, with 17 bases between the two germline ends. Germline assignment: CDR1 MDHEN and CDR2 SYDVKM. This CDR3 comprises 15 residues. CDR3 DNA: TGTGCCAGCAGTCCCCCGGACGAGACCCGCTACGAGCAGTACTTC. Its protein is CASSPPDETRYEQYF.

This clonotype was counted many times. The V and J genes are TRBV30 and TRBJ2-1, with D tentatively TRBD1 (5 bases). Germline V CDR1 and CDR2: GTSNPN, SVGIG (reference sequence). V was cut by 2 bases and J by 10 bases, with 15 bases left in between. The CDR3 is 13 amino acids. The CDR3 region is CAWSPGRGWEQFF. Here the CDR3 DNA reads TGTGCCTGGAGTCCGGGTAGGGGATGGGAGCAGTTCTTC.

This chain uses TRBV20-1 with TRBJ1-1; D perhaps matches TRBD1 (5 bases). Trimming removed 5 bases at V and 9 bases at J, with 16 bases between. The CDR3 covers 12 residues. The germline V gene encodes CDR1 DFQATT and CDR2 SNEGSKA (reference sequence). The CDR3 spells CSAGSGGRKAFF. CDR3 in DNA: TGCAGTGCTGGATCGGGGGGTCGCAAAGCTTTCTTT.